The clone carrying this T cell receptor (beta chain) was picked up a small number of times. The antigen remains undetermined. Unique molecular identifiers tagged the TCR beta cDNA libraries. Input amounts of about 0.85 to 10 million T cells were used. These gave about 500,000 cDNA molecules, so each molecule approximated one T cell. TCRdb re-called the PCR reads with MiXCR, one entry per CDR3 protein. The sample lists roughly 800,000 distinct CDR3 sequences, approximately 44% occurring once. The CDR3 is 15 amino acids. The germline CDR1 and CDR2 sequences are WSHSY and SAAADI. Trimming cost V 2 bases and J 0 bases, with 11 bases left between them. This sample is drawn from a study of post-analysis software for immune sequencing data. About the study: Clinical courses comprised relapsing-remitting, secondary progressive and progressive-relapsing multiple sclerosis. The study's findings and limits: TRBV5-6, TRBV5-1 and TRBV20-1 were among a handful of TRBV segments more frequent in patients than controls. Batch-matched samples strongly co-clustered by F measure. Significantly lower normalized Chao1 diversity was seen in multiple sclerosis patients than in controls.

The receptor was isolated from a girl aged 5-17 years with multiple sclerosis. The genes are TRBV10-2 and TRBJ2-7; the D gene is possibly TRBD2 (5 bases). The sequenced sample was blood. Here the CDR3 DNA reads TGCGCCAGCAGTGAGACGGAGGCCAGCTCCTACGAGCAGTACTTC. This encodes CASSETEASSYEQYF.